Listed here are 6 T cell receptor beta chains from one sample, sequenced in a study of shared clonotypes between healthy human individuals. Generated by immunoSEQ multiplex PCR, the TCRdb table keeps only in-frame clones and is missing some. The sample includes around 550,000 clones, almost 97% seen only once; the top ten take roughly 0.06%. Sequencing was carried out using naive CD4+ T cells sorted from blood. Stated subset: CD45RA+ positively selected. The receptors were sampled from a young woman in good health.

This chain connects TRBV6-5 to TRBJ2-5, with 9 bases fitting TRBD1. CDR3 size: 15 residues. V was pared by 2 bases and J by 2 bases, with 3 bases of the junction left unmatched. CDR1 MNHEY and CDR2 SVGAGI come from the germline V gene. The CDR3 protein is CASSYATGGQETQYF. DNA for the CDR3: TGTGCCAGCAGTTACGCGACAGGGGGACAAGAGACCCAGTACTTC.

The chain uses TRBV7-8 and TRBJ2-1; the match to TRBD2 covers 10 bases. With 5 bases clipped from V and 8 bases from J, the junction kept 6 bases outside the gene matches. In germline, CDR1 is SGHVS, CDR2 FQNEAQ. CDR3 length: 14 residues. CDR3 sequence reads: CASSVGLAFHEQFF. CDR3 nucleotides: TGTGCCAGCAGCGTGGGACTAGCGTTCCATGAGCAGTTCTTC.

The rearrangement joins TRBV6-5 to TRBJ1-1, with D unresolved. The V end lost 5 bases, the J end lost 1 base, and 8 bases lay between the germline ends. The CDR3 spans 13 residues. From germline, CDR1 is MNHEY and CDR2 SVGAGI. The CDR3, as DNA: TGTGCCAGCAGTCTATTCACGAACACTGAAGCTTTCTTT. Protein product: CASSLFTNTEAFF.

This chain uses TRBV21-1 with TRBJ2-3. TRBV21-1 corresponds to a pseudogene. The CDR3 length is 15 residues. The CDR3 reads CASTPRGWGTDTQYF. In DNA, the CDR3 is TGTGCCAGCACCCCGAGAGGCTGGGGAACAGATACGCAGTATTTT.

The chain joins TRBV7-3 to TRBJ2-7; no firm D call. The CDR3 has 15 amino acids. CDR1 is SGHTA and CDR2 is FQGTGA in the germline V gene. V lost 2 bases and J lost 7, with 18 bases in between. The CDR3 sequence is CASSLLWRSTEEQYF. The CDR3 bases are TGTGCCAGCAGCTTATTATGGCGGTCCACGGAGGAGCAGTACTTC.

The V call is TRBV4-2, the J call TRBJ2-7, with 8 positions matching TRBD1. V dropped 0 bases and J dropped 6; count of bases not matched to a gene: 4. The CDR3 covers 14 residues. Germline V gene sequence: CDR1 LGHNA, CDR2 YNFKEQ. The CDR3, as DNA: TGTGCCAGCAGCCAAGATCAGGGGGCAGTCGAGCAGTACTTC. Translated: CASSQDQGAVEQYF.